This entry is about one T cell receptor beta chain. The data were obtained in a study of cytomegalovirus exposure and HLA in healthy donors. Study-wide context: A later analysis reported the 100 to 150 validation repertoires used the same platform as the roughly 700 first-cohort repertoires.

TCRdb's table, derived via immunoSEQ multiplex PCR, lists solely in-frame clones and lacks some. The sample records about 130,000 clones, approximately 80% being singletons. Specimen: PBMCs. The TCR sequence derives from a man aged 25-40 years in good health and CMV-seropositive.

CDR3: CASSDRVAGGHEQFF. In nucleotides, the CDR3 is TGTGCCAGCAGCGATAGAGTAGCGGGAGGTCATGAGCAGTTCTTC. This sequence joins TRBV7-9 and TRBJ2-1; 10 bases line up with TRBD2. This CDR3 comprises 15 residues. Germline V gene data show CDR1 as SEHNR and CDR2 as FQNEAQ (reference sequence). V trimming: 5 bases; J trimming: 8 bases; junction bases outside the gene matches: 9. Variable domain in full (rest from reference TRBV7-9 and TRBJ2-1): DTGVSQNPRHKITKRGQNVTFRCDPISEHNRLYWYRQTLGQGPEFLTYFQNEAQLEKSRLLSDRFSAERPKGSFSTLEIQRTEQGDSAMYLCASSDRVAGGHEQFFGPGTRLTVL.